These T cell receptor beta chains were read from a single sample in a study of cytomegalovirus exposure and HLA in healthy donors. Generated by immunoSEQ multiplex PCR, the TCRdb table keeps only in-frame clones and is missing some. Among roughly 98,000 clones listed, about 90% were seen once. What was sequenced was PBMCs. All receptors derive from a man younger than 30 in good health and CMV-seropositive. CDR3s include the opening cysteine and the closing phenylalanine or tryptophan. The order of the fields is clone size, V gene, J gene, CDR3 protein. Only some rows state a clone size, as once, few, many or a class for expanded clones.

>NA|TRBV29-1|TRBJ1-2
CSVDYSAGDYGYTF
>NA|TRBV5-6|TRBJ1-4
CASSTIGAGNEKLFF
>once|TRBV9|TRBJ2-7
CASSVGLPKTVGPYEQYF
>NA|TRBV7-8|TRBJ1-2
CASSLHPGESNYGYTF
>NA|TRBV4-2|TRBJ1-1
CASSQDPGTGAEAFF
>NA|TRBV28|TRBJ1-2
CASIGTVNYGYTF
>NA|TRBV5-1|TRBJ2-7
CASSLAGLAHHEQYF
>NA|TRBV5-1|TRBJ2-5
CASSFFGGKETQYF
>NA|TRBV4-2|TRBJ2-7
CASSQELAGGLRIDEQYF
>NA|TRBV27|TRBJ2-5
CASSRKTSGDQETQYF
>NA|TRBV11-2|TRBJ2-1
CASSLTSTGNEQFF
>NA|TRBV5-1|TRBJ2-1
CASSETGGGDEQFF
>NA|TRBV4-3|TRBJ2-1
CASSQVRVGTSGNEQFF
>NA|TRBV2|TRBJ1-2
CANPRQGGDGYTF
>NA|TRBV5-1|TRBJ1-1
CASSPGDPNTEAFF
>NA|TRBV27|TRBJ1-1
CASSITGVNTEAFF
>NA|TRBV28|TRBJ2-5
CASGTSRDRETQYF
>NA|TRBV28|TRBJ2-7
CASSLNYRLEQYF
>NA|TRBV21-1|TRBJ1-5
CASIGLPGQGEYWSNQPQHF
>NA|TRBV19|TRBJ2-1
CASSIDAYNEQFF
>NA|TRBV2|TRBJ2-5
CASSGPGSQETQYF
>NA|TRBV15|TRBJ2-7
CATRERSGGSYEQYF
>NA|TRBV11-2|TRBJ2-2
CASSINSGRMAGELFF
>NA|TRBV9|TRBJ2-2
CASSVDGGGTGELFF
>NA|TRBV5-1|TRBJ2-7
CASSTADSYYEQYF
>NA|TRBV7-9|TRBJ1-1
CASSLGQNTEAFF
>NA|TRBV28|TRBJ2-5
CASSLANKETQYF
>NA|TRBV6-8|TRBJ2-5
CASSLPLDGSAGEQETQYF
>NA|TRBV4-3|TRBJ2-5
CASSQDRAGEETQYF
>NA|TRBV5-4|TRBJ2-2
CASSNPGGRTGELFF
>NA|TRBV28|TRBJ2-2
CASSAGGSTGELFF
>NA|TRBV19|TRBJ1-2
CAVQTDREDGYTF
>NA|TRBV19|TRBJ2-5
CASSITPGVETQYF
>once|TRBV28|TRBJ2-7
CASKREPYEQYF
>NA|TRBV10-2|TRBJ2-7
CASSDSGVSGTYEQYF
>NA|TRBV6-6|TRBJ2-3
CASSYATIGDTQYF